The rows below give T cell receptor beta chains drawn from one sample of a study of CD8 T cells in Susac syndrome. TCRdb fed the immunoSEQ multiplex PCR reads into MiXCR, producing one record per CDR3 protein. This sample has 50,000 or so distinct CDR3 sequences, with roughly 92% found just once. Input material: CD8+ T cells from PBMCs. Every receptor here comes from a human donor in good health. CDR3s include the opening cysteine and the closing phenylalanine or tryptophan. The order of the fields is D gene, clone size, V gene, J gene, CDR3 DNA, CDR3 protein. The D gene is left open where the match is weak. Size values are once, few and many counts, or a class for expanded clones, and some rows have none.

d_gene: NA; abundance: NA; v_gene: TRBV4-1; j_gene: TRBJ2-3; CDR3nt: TGCGCCAGCAGCCAAGATCGTTTGGATACGCAGTATTTT; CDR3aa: CASSQDRLDTQYF
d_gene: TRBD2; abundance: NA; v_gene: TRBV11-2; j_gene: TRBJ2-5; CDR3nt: TGTGCCAGCAGCTTAGCCGGTAGACTAGCGGGAGGCGGTGACGGGACCCAGTACTTC; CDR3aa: CASSLAGRLAGGGDGTQYF
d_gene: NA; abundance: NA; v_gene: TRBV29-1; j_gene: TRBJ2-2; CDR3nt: TGCAGCGTTGTACAGGTCACCGGGGAGCTGTTTTTT; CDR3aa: CSVVQVTGELFF
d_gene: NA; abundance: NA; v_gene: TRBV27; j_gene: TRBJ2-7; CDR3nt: TGTGCCAGCAGTCCCAGGGGGGTAGACGAGCAGTACTTC; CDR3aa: CASSPRGVDEQYF
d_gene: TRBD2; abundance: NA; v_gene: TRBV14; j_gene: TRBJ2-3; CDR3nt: TGTGCCAGCAATCGGGGAGGGCCGGCGATAACAGATACGCAGTATTTT; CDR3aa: CASNRGGPAITDTQYF
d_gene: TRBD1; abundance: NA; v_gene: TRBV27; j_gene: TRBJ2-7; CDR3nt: TGTGCCAGCAGTTTACTGGGACAGCCCTACGAGCAGTACTTC; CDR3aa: CASSLLGQPYEQYF
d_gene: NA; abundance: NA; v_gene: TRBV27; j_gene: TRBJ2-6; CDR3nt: TGTGCCAGCAGTTCCCGGTTACGTCAGGGGAGCTCTGGGGCCAACGTCCTGACTTTC; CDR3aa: CASSSRLRQGSSGANVLTF
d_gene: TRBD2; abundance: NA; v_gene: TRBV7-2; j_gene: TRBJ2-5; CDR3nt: TGTGCCAGCAGCTCAAACTCGGGGGGTCGAGAGACCCAGTACTTC; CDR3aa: CASSSNSGGRETQYF
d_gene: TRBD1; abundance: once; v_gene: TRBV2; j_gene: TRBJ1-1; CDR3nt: TGTGCCACCCCCGGGACAGTCGCAGGTGAAGCTTTCTTT; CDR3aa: CATPGTVAGEAFF
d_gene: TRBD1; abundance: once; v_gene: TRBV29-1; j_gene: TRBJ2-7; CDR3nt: TGCAGCGTTGACCCAGGGACAGGTGGCCACGAGCAGTACTTC; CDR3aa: CSVDPGTGGHEQYF
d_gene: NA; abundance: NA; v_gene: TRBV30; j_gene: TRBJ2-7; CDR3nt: TGTGCCTGGAGTCTTGCCCCTAAAGGTTCCTACGAGCAGTACTTC; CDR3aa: CAWSLAPKGSYEQYF
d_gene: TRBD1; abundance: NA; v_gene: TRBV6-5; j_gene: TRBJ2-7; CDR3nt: TGTGCCAGCAGCCGTACCGGGACAGGGAATTACGAGCAGTACTTC; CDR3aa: CASSRTGTGNYEQYF
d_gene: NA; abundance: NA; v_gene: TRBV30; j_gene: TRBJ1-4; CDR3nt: TGTGCCGTTTGGACAGACGCTAATGAAAAACTGTTTTTT; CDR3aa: CAVWTDANEKLFF
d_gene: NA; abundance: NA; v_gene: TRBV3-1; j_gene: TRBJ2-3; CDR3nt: TGTGCCAGCAGCCAAGATGGAGGGAGGTTCGGCACAGATACGCAGTATTTT; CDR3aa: CASSQDGGRFGTDTQYF
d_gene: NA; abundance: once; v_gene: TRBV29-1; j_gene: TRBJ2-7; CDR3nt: TGCAGCGTTTATTACGGCTACGAGCAGTACTTC; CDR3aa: CSVYYGYEQYF
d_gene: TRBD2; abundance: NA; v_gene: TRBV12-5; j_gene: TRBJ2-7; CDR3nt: TGTGCTAGTGATTCGACTAGCGGGAGTTCTCTTGGTCTCGAGCAGTACTTC; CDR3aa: CASDSTSGSSLGLEQYF
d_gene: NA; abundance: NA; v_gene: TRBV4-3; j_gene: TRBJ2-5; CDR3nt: TGCGCCAGCAGCCAAGATCGCGCGGGGTTCCTAGAGACCCAGTACTTC; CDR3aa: CASSQDRAGFLETQYF
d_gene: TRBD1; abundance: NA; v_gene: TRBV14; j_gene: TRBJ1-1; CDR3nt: TGTGCCAGCAGCCATTTGACAGGGCGGAACACTGAAGCTTTCTTT; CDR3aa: CASSHLTGRNTEAFF
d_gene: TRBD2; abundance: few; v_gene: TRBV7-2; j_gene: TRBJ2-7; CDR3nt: TGTGCCAGCAGCTTGCTCGGACTAGCGGGCGGATACGAGCAGTACTTC; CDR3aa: CASSLLGLAGGYEQYF
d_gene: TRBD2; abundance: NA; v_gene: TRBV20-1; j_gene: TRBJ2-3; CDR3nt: TGCAGTGCTAGAGAGGGTAGCGGGAGTCGGAATACGCAGTATTTT; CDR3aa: CSAREGSGSRNTQYF
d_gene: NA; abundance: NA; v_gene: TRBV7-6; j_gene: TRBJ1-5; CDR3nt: TGTGCCAGCAGCCTCCTGGCTGAGGGAAGCAATCAGCCCCAGCATTTT; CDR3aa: CASSLLAEGSNQPQHF
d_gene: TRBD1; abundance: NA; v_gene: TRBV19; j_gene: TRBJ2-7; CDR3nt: TGTGCCAGTAGTATAGAGCCCCCGACAGGGGGCCGGCACGAGCAGTACTTC; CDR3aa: CASSIEPPTGGRHEQYF
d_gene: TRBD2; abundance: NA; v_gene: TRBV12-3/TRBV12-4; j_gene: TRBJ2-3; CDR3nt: TGTGCCAGCACCCGGGGGGGGTCTGAGAGCACAGATACGCAGTATTTT; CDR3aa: CASTRGGSESTDTQYF
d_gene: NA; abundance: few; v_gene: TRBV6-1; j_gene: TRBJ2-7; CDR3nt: TGTGCCAGCAGTGTCAGCAACAGGGCCTACGAGCAGTACTTC; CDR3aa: CASSVSNRAYEQYF
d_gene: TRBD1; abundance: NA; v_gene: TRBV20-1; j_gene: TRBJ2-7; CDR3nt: TGCAGTGCTAGGTGGCAGGGGGACCACGAGCAGTACTTC; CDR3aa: CSARWQGDHEQYF